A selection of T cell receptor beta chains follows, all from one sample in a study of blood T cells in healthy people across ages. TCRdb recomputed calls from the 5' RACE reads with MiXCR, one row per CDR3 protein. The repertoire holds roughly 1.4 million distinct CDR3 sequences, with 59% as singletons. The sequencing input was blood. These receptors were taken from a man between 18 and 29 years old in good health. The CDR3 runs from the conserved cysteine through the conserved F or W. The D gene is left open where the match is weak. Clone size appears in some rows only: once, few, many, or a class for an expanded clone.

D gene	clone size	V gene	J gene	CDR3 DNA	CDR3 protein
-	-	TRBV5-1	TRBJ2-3	TGCGCCAGCAGCTTGGAAATCGGGGTAGCAGGTACGCAGTATTTT	CASSLEIGVAGTQYF
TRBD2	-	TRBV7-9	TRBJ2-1	TGTGCCAGCAGCTTATTAGGTAGCGGGAGGCACTACAATGAGCAGTTCTTC	CASSLLGSGRHYNEQFF
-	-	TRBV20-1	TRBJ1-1	TGCAGTGCTAGAGCGCGCATGAACACTGAAGCTTTCTTT	CSARARMNTEAFF
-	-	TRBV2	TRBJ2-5	TGTGCCAGCAGTGAATTGCTCCCGGCCCACGAGACCCAGTACTTC	CASSELLPAHETQYF
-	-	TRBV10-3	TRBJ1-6	TGTGCCATCAGCCCTGGACGGGGTAATTCACCCCTCCACTTT	CAISPGRGNSPLHF
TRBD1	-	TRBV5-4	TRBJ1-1	TGTGCCAGCAGTTTTGACAGGGAGACTGAAGCTTTCTTT	CASSFDRETEAFF
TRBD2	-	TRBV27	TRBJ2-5	TGTGCCAGCAGTTTATCCGAGGGTAGCGGGGAAGAGACCCAGTACTTC	CASSLSEGSGEETQYF
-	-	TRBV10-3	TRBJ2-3	TGTGCCATCAGACAGGACGGCTACAGCACAGATACGCAGTATTTT	CAIRQDGYSTDTQYF
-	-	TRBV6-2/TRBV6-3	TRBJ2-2	TGTGCCAGCATTCGAGCGGAACCGAACACCGGGGAGCTGTTTTTT	CASIRAEPNTGELFF
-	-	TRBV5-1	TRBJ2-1	TGCGCCAGCAGCTTGGCCGTCAGTCCCAATGAGCAGTTCTTC	CASSLAVSPNEQFF
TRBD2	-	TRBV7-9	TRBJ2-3	TGTGCCAGCAGCCCGCAAAAGGCCCGACTAGCGGGGGACGGAGATACGCAGTATTTT	CASSPQKARLAGDGDTQYF
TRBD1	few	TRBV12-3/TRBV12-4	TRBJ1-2	TGTGCCAGCAATAGGGACAGCGCTAACTATGGCTACACCTTC	CASNRDSANYGYTF
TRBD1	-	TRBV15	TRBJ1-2	TGTGCCACCAGCAGGGGGGACAGGGGAGATGGCTACACCTTC	CATSRGDRGDGYTF
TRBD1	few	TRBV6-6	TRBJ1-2	TGTGCCAGCAGTTACTCGCACGGGACAGGGAATGAAGGCTACACCTTC	CASSYSHGTGNEGYTF
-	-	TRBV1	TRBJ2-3	TGCACCAGCAGCCCCCGTGGGGGGGGGCCCGATACGCAGTATTTT	CTSSPRGGGPDTQYF
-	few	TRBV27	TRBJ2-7	TGTGCCAGCAGTTTGAATGGCGAGCAGTACTTC	CASSLNGEQYF
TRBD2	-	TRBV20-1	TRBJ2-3	TGCAGTGCGACCGGGACTAGCGGGAGGGTACCCACAGATACGCAGTATTTT	CSATGTSGRVPTDTQYF
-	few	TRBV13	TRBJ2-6	TGTGCCAGCAGCTTAGAAGGACTTTTATCTGGGGCCAACGTCCTGACTTTC	CASSLEGLLSGANVLTF
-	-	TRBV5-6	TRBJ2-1	TGTGCCAGCAGCATTCCCTCGGCGTACCACAATGAGCAGTTCTTC	CASSIPSAYHNEQFF
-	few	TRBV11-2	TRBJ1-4	TGTGCCAGCAGCGAGCTGCAAGTTGAAAAACTGTTTTTT	CASSELQVEKLFF
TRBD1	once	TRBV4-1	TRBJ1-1	TGCGCCAGCAGGCGTACAGGGGTCCTCGAGAACACTGAAGCTTTCTTT	CASRRTGVLENTEAFF
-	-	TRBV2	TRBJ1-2	TGTGCCAGCAGTCCCTCTCCAGTCACTTTCGGCTACACCTTC	CASSPSPVTFGYTF